These 9 T cell receptor beta chains were sequenced from one sample in a study of blood T cell repertoires in COVID-19. Profiled with immunoSEQ multiplex PCR; TCRdb holds only in-frame clones, not every one. Of 80,000 or so clones in the sample, about 87% were seen once. Material: peripheral blood. These receptors were taken from a human donor in a cohort sampled during active COVID-19.

The V and J genes are TRBV27 and TRBJ1-1; weak D call: TRBD1 (5 bases). The length of the CDR3 is 14 residues. V shed 10 bases and J shed 7 bases, with 22 bases lying between them. Germline V gene data show CDR1 as MNHEY and CDR2 as SMNVEV (reference sequence). The CDR3 DNA sequence: TGTGCCACCAACCTTGGGGGAGGGGCCGGTGAAGCTTTCTTT. This encodes CATNLGGGAGEAFF.

V gene TRBV12-5 combines with J gene TRBJ2-7; tentatively, D is TRBD1 (6 bases). The length of the CDR3 is 15 residues. V lost 2 bases and J lost 0, with 11 bases in between. Germline CDR1 reads LGHNT; CDR2 reads FRNRAP. CDR3 bases: TGTGCTAGTGGTTTGACCCGGGACATCTCCTACGAGCAGTACTTC. Translated: CASGLTRDISYEQYF.

This sequence joins TRBV20-1 and TRBJ2-1, with a tentative D call TRBD1 (5 bases). The germline gives CDR1 DFQATT, CDR2 SNEGSKA (reference sequence). V was shortened by 3 bases and J by 7 bases, with 16 bases between the two germline ends. The CDR3 has 14 residues. CDR3 loop: CSASLPGKGNEQFF. In DNA, the CDR3 is TGCAGTGCTAGTTTGCCAGGGAAGGGGAATGAGCAGTTCTTC.

The chain is built from TRBV4-1 and TRBJ1-5; TRBD1 is a possible D gene (5 bases). Germline CDR1 is MGHRA and CDR2 is YSYEKL. This CDR3 has 16 amino acids. V was shortened by 0 bases and J by 1 base, with 10 bases between the two germline ends. Here the CDR3 DNA reads TGCGCCAGCAGCCAAGACAGGGTGGGAAGCAATCAGCCCCAGCATTTT. The encoded protein is CASSQDRVGSNQPQHF.

This clone was picked up one time. This same CDR3 is encoded by further DNA sequences in the sample. The chain has TRBV5-1 and TRBJ1-3, with D hard to call. The CDR3 has 15 amino acids. Germline values: CDR1 SGHRS, CDR2 YFSETQ. V was pared by 0 bases and J by 1 base, with 8 bases between. The CDR3 bases are TGCGCCAGCAGCTTGGGTAGAGGGTCTGGAAACACCATATATTTT. Encoded protein: CASSLGRGSGNTIYF. Variable domain in full (rest from reference TRBV5-1 and TRBJ1-3): KAGVTQTPRYLIKTRGQQVTLSCSPISGHRSVSWYQQTPGQGLQFLFEYFSETQRNKGNFPGRFSGRQFSNSRSEMNVSTLELGDSALYLCASSLGRGSGNTIYFGEGSWLTVV.

This clone has a handful of counts. The rearrangement uses TRBV7-2 and TRBJ2-2, with TRBD2 matching over 8 bases. This CDR3 has 15 amino acids. The V gene end was trimmed by 5 bases and the J gene end by 7 bases; junction bases not matched to a gene: 9. The germline V gene encodes CDR1 SGHTA and CDR2 FQGNSA. The CDR3 DNA follows: TGTGCCAGCAGCCCCCGAGCGGGAGTGGTCGGGGAGCTGTTTTTT. It yields the protein CASSPRAGVVGELFF.

The chain combines TRBV5-1 with TRBJ2-3; TRBD1 might be the D (6 bases). V was cut by 1 base and J by 0 bases, with 9 bases left in between. The CDR3 has 15 amino acids. Germline V gene sequence: CDR1 SGHRS, CDR2 YFSETQ. CDR3 coding DNA: TGCGCCAGCAGCTTGACAGGGCTGAGCACAGATACGCAGTATTTT. It translates to CASSLTGLSTDTQYF.

V gene TRBV24-1 combines with J gene TRBJ1-2; 9 nucleotides align to TRBD1. Trimming took 3 bases from V and 3 from J; bases not matched to a gene: 4. The CDR3 extends over 15 amino acids. The germline CDR1 and CDR2 sequences are KGHDR and SFDVKD. The DNA for the CDR3 is TGTGCCACCAGTGATCCAGGACAGGGGTACTATGGCTACACCTTC. It yields the protein CATSDPGQGYYGYTF.

The V call is TRBV3-1 (or the pseudogene TRBV3-2), the J call TRBJ2-5; D might be TRBD2 (6 bases). From germline, CDR1 is LGHDT and CDR2 YNNKEL (reference sequence). The CDR3 totals 16 residues. V dropped 4 bases and J dropped 5 bases, with 20 bases sitting between them. The CDR3 protein is CASSPPRGAPGETQYF. Written as DNA, the CDR3 is TGTGCCAGCAGCCCCCCGCGGGGCGCCCCTGGGGAGACCCAGTACTTC.